Listed here are 4 T cell receptor beta chains from one sample, sequenced in a study of regulatory T cells in long-lasting Graves disease. This sample's time point: newly diagnosed GD, antithyroid drugs for less than 3 months. The TCR library was made from RNA extracted from PBMCs. The authors built TCR beta libraries using iRepertoire HTBI primers and Arm-PCR of CDR3 regions. TCRdb independently ran MiXCR on the multiplex PCR reads; one entry per CDR3 protein. The profile shows roughly 250,000 distinct CDR3 sequences, 15% to 20% of them singletons. This sample also belongs to another study, concerning T cells in Graves' hyperthyroidism and ophthalmopathy.

This specimen was peripheral blood mononuclear cells (PBMCs), taken at new diagnosis, from a patient treated with antithyroid drugs. Source of these receptors: a woman aged 30 to 39 with Graves disease.

At least ten counts were recorded for this clonotype. The rearrangement links TRBV7-6 to TRBJ1-1, with D possibly TRBD1 on 6 matching bases. Between the trimmed V and J ends, which lost 5 bases and 4 bases, there was a span of 14 bases. The CDR3 is 14 amino acids. Germline-derived CDR1 and CDR2 are SGHVS and FNYEAQ. The CDR3 DNA reads as TGTGCCAGCAGCCGTCAGGGGAGGAGCACTGAAGCTTTCTTT. It is translated as CASSRQGRSTEAFF.

This clonotype was seen repeatedly, ten times or more. The V call is TRBV20-1, the J call TRBJ1-1; D not certain. CDR1 is DFQATT, CDR2 SNEGSKA, per germline (reference sequence). The CDR3 runs 14 residues. V shed 4 bases and J shed 6 bases, with 18 bases lying between them. The CDR3 is CSATRTQSKAEAFF. DNA for the CDR3: TGCAGTGCTACTAGGACGCAGAGTAAGGCTGAAGCTTTCTTT.

There are a few counts of this clonotype. J is TRBJ1-6 and V is TRBV6-2 or TRBV6-3; D uncertain. CDR3 length equals 14 residues. The germline V and J ends were trimmed by 4 bases and 6 bases, with 10 bases remaining between them. The germline CDR1 and CDR2 sequences are MNHEY and SVGEGT. This chain's CDR3 is CASSWEARNSPLHF. For the CDR3, the DNA is TGTGCCAGCAGTTGGGAGGCTCGTAATTCACCCCTCCACTTT.

The chain has TRBV5-6 and TRBJ2-3, with TRBD2 matching over 12 bases. The germline V gene encodes CDR1 SGHDT and CDR2 YYEEEE. This CDR3 contains 17 residues. Trimming removed 2 bases from V and 3 bases from J; junction bases left unmatched: 7. CDR3 coding DNA: TGTGCCAGCAGCTTCTCAACGACTAGCGGGGGTACAGATACGCAGTATTTT. It specifies CASSFSTTSGGTDTQYF.